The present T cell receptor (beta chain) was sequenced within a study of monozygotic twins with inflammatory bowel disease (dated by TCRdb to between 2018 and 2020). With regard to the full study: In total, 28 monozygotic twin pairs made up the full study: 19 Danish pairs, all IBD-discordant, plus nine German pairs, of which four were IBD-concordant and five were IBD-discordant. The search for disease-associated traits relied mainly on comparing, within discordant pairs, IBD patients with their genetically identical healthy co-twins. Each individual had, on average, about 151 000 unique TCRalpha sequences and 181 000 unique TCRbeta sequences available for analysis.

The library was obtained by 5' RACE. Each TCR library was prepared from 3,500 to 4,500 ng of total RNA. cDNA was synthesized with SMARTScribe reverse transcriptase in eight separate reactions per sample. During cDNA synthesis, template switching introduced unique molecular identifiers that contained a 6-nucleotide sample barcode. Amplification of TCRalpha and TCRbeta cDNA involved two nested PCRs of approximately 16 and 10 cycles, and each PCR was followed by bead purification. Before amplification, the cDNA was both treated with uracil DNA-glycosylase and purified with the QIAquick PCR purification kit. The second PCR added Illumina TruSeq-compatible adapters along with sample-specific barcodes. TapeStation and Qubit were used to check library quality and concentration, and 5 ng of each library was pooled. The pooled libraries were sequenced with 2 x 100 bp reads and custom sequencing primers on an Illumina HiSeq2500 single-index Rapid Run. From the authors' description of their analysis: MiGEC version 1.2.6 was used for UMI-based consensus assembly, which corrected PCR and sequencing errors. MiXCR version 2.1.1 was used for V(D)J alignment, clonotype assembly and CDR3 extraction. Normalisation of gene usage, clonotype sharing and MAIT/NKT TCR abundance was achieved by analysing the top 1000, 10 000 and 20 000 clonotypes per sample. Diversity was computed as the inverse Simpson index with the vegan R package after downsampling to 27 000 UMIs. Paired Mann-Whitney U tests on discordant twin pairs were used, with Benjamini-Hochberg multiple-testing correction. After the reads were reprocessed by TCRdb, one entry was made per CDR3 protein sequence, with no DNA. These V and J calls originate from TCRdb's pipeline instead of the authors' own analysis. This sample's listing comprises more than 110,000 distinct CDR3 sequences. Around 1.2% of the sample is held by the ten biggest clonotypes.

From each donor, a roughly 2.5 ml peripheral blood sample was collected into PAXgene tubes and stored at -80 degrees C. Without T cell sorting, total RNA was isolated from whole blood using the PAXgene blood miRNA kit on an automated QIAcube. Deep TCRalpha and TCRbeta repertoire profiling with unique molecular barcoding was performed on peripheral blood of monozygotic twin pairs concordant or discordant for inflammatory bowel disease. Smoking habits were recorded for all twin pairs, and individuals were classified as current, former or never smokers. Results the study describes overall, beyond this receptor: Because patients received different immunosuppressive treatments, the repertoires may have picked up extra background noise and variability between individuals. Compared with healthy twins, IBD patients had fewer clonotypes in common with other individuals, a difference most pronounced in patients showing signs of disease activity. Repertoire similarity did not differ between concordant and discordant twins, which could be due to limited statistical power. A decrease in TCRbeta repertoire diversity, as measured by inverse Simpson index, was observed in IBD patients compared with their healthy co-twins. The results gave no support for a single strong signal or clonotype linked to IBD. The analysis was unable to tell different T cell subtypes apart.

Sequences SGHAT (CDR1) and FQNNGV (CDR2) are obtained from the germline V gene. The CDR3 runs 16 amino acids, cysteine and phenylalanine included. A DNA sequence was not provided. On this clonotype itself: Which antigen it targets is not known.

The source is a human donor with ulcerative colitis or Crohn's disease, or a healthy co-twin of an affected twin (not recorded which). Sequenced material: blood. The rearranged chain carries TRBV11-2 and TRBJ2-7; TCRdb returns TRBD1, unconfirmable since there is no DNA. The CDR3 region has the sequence CASSLSGQGLSYEQYF.